This T cell receptor beta chain was sequenced for a study of blood T cell repertoires in COVID-19. At the level of the study: Acute and convalescent COVID-19 specimens originated in the United States, Italy and Spain.

Between the trimmed V and J ends, which lost 4 bases and 4 bases, there was a span of 16 bases. CDR3 length: 15 residues. Germline lookup yields CDR1 SQVTM and CDR2 ANQGSEA. The data were produced by immunoSEQ multiplex PCR, yet TCRdb's version contains in-frame clones alone and is incomplete. This table has 280,000 or so clones, 70% to 90% appearing once. This chain connects TRBV29-1 to TRBJ2-2, with a weak D call TRBD1 (5 bases). Sequenced sample: peripheral blood. The origin of this receptor is a man aged 18-30 years with active or convalescent COVID-19. Here the CDR3 DNA reads TGCAGCGTTGGGCAGGGAACAAAAATCACCGGGGAGCTGTTTTTT. It yields the protein CSVGQGTKITGELFF.